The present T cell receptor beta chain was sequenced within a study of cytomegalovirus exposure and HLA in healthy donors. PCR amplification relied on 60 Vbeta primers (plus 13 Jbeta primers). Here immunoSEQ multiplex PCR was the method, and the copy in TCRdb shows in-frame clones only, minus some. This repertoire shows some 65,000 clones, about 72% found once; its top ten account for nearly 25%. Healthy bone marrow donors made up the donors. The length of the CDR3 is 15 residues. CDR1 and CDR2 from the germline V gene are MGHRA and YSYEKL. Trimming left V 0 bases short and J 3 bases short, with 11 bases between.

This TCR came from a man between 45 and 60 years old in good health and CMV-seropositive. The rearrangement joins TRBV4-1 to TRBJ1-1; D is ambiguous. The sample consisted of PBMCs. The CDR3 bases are TGCGCCAGCAGCCAAGAGGAATTTCGGGACACTGAAGCTTTCTTT. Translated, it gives CASSQEEFRDTEAFF.